These 15 T cell receptor beta chains were all obtained from the same sample, sequenced in a study of blood T cell repertoires in COVID-19. TCRdb keeps only in-frame clones here, not all; method: immunoSEQ multiplex PCR. The sample consists of about 210,000 clones, 84% of them appearing once. The material sequenced was peripheral blood. The receptors shown here come from a man aged 50 or older with active or convalescent COVID-19.

The chain recombines TRBV4-1 with TRBJ2-5, with 12 bases lining up with TRBD2. In germline, CDR1 is MGHRA, CDR2 YSYEKL. There are 18 residues in the CDR3. J gave up 1 base and V 4 bases, and 10 bases lay outside the gene matches. CDR3 protein: CASSPTTLAGGLQETQYF. The CDR3 nucleotides are TGCGCCAGCAGCCCGACGACACTAGCGGGGGGACTCCAAGAGACCCAGTACTTC.

The chain links TRBV18 to TRBJ2-3, with TRBD2 as a possible D gene (5 bases). The germline gives CDR1 KGHSH, CDR2 LQKENI. V lost 0 bases and J lost 4, with 8 bases in between. The CDR3 sequence is 14 residues long. For the CDR3, the DNA is TGTGCCAGCTCACCACCGACTACTCCAGATACGCAGTATTTT. Translated, it gives CASSPPTTPDTQYF. Together with reference TRBV18 and TRBJ2-3, the CDR3 gives the full variable domain: NAGVMQNPRHLVRRRGQEARLRCSPMKGHSHVYWYRQLPEEGLKFMVYLQKENIIDESGMPKERFSAEFPKEGPSILRIQQVVRGDSAAYFCASSPPTTPDTQYFGPGTRLTVL.

The chain combines TRBV13 with TRBJ2-7, with a possible D match to TRBD1 (6 bases). Trimming left V 4 bases short and J 4 bases short, with 17 bases between. The CDR3 spans 15 residues. The V gene's germline CDR1 is PRHDT and CDR2 FYEKMQ (reference sequence). For the CDR3, the DNA is TGTGCCAGCAGCTCCGGGACACGAAGCCCATACGAGCAGTACTTC. This encodes CASSSGTRSPYEQYF. The full variable domain, rest sourced from reference TRBV13 and TRBJ2-7, is AAGVIQSPRHLIKEKRETATLKCYPIPRHDTVYWYQQGPGQDPQFLISFYEKMQSDKGSIPDRFSAQQFSDYHSELNMSSLELGDSALYFCASSSGTRSPYEQYFGPGTRLTVT.

The rearrangement links TRBV3-1 (or the pseudogene TRBV3-2) to TRBJ2-6, with no clear D. The CDR3 sequence is 16 residues long. Germline V lookup: CDR1 LGHDT, CDR2 YNNKEL (reference sequence). V was clipped by 0 bases and J by 0 bases, with 6 bases between them. CDR3: CASSQERNSGANVLTF. The CDR3 bases are TGTGCCAGCAGCCAAGAGAGAAACTCTGGGGCCAACGTCCTGACTTTC.

The V call is TRBV7-2, the J call TRBJ2-2, with 14 bases lining up with TRBD2. Per germline, CDR1 SGHTA and CDR2 FQGNSA. The junction had 10 bases not matched to a gene; V was cut back by 5 bases and J by 8 bases. The CDR3 loop spans 17 amino acids. CDR3 nucleotide sequence: TGTGCCAGCAGCCCCGTCCCGGGACTAGCGGGAGCTGGGGAGCTGTTTTTT. Translated: CASSPVPGLAGAGELFF.

The chain has TRBV6-5 and TRBJ1-5; D perhaps matches TRBD1 (6 bases). Germline CDR1 and CDR2: MNHEY and SVGAGI. Between the trimmed V and J ends, which lost 6 bases and 5 bases, there was a span of 11 bases. The CDR3 covers 13 residues. For the CDR3, the DNA is TGTGCCAGCAGCCGAAACAGGGATCAGCCCCAGCATTTT. It codes for CASSRNRDQPQHF.

J is TRBJ1-4 and V is TRBV7-6, with a possible D match to TRBD1 (6 bases). Germline lookup yields CDR1 SGHVS and CDR2 FNYEAQ. V was shortened by 1 base and J by 7 bases, with 10 bases between the two germline ends. The CDR3 runs to 14 residues. The CDR3 is CASSLGQGSEKLFF. For the CDR3, the DNA is TGTGCCAGCAGCTTAGGGCAGGGGAGTGAAAAACTGTTTTTT.

This chain joins TRBV7-3 and TRBJ2-2; the D gene is possibly TRBD1 (6 bases). The V gene lost 2 bases and the J gene lost 1 base, with 8 bases spanning the gap. Germline V CDR1 and CDR2: SGHTA, FQGTGA. The CDR3 is 15 amino acids. CDR3 in amino acids: CASSLEGVNTGELFF. In DNA, the CDR3 is TGTGCCAGCAGCTTAGAGGGGGTGAACACCGGGGAGCTGTTTTTT.

This clone was observed a handful of times. The V call is TRBV7-2, the J call TRBJ1-5, with D unresolved. The CDR3 sequence is 15 residues long. Germline V gene sequence: CDR1 SGHTA, CDR2 FQGNSA. Trimming stripped 0 bases from V and 4 bases from J, with 10 bases between. CDR3 sequence: CASSLARGYNQPQHF. CDR3 DNA: TGTGCCAGCAGCTTAGCGCGCGGATATAATCAGCCCCAGCATTTT.

J is TRBJ2-5 and V is TRBV6-1; 10 bases agree with TRBD1. Germline assignment: CDR1 MNHNS and CDR2 SASEGT. The CDR3 is 16 amino acids. V trimming: 3 bases; J trimming: 5 bases; junction bases outside the gene matches: 9. Here the CDR3 reads CASSENDRGRWETQYF. The DNA for the CDR3 is TGTGCCAGCAGTGAGAATGACAGGGGGCGTTGGGAGACCCAGTACTTC.

This clone was seen a few times. This rearrangement joins TRBV5-4 to TRBJ1-1; D might be TRBD1 (5 bases). This CDR3 spans 14 amino acids. Looked up from germline, CDR1 is SGHNT and CDR2 is YYREEE (reference sequence). The V gene lost 2 bases and the J gene lost 5 bases, with 13 bases spanning the gap. In DNA form, the CDR3 reads TGTGCCAGCAGCTTCCCGGGGGGGGAGACTGAAGCTTTCTTT. It codes for CASSFPGGETEAFF.

The chain combines TRBV28 with TRBJ2-5; 9 bases are shared with TRBD1. Germline values: CDR1 MDHEN, CDR2 SYDVKM. The junction had 9 bases not matched to a gene; V was cut back by 5 bases and J by 5 bases. The CDR3 is 15 residues long. The CDR3 region is CASSDRGVGEETQYF. The CDR3, as DNA: TGTGCCAGCAGTGACAGGGGGGTCGGGGAGGAGACCCAGTACTTC.

The gene calls are TRBV6-4 and TRBJ1-1; a possible D gene is TRBD1 (5 bases). Trimming took 5 bases from V and 7 from J, leaving 14 bases between them. CDR1 MRHNA and CDR2 SNTAGT come from the germline V gene. This CDR3 has 13 amino acids. The CDR3 sequence: CASSRFRGHEAFF. Here the CDR3 DNA reads TGTGCCAGCAGTAGGTTTAGGGGCCATGAAGCTTTCTTT.

This rearrangement joins TRBV10-3 to TRBJ2-6, with D uncertain. Germline V CDR1 and CDR2: ENHRY, SYGVKD. Trimming removed 4 bases at V and 0 bases at J, with 7 bases between. CDR3 length: 15 amino acids. The CDR3, as DNA: TGTGCCATCAGTGGAACATACTCTGGGGCCAACGTCCTGACTTTC. Encoded protein: CAISGTYSGANVLTF.

The chain joins TRBV28 to TRBJ2-7; 7 bases line up with TRBD1. The CDR3 totals 15 residues. Looked up from germline, CDR1 is MDHEN and CDR2 is SYDVKM. V shed 3 bases, J shed 0 bases, and the junction held 5 bases outside the gene matches. The CDR3, as DNA: TGTGCCAGCAGTTTTAAAACAGGGGACTCCTACGAGCAGTACTTC. Protein product: CASSFKTGDSYEQYF. Based on the CDR3 plus reference TRBV28 and TRBJ2-7, the full variable domain is DVKVTQSSRYLVKRTGEKVFLECVQDMDHENMFWYRQDPGLGLRLIYFSYDVKMKEKGDIPEGYSVSREKKERFSLILESASTNQTSMYLCASSFKTGDSYEQYFGPGTRLTVT.